This T cell receptor beta chain was captured by sequencing in a study of T cell responses to AZD1222 COVID-19 vaccine. Points from the study as a whole: Dominant at 160-218 and 743-854, vaccine-associated CD4 TCRs also spanned spike.

Only in-frame clones appear in the TCRdb table, and some are missing; sequencing was by immunoSEQ multiplex PCR. The sample shows about 180,000 clones, 88% of them seen only once. A note on this clone: Its specificity is not known.

The CDR3 has 18 residues. Trimming cost V 5 bases and J 4 bases; bases outside gene matches: 13. Per germline, CDR1 SGHTA and CDR2 FQGNSA. V and J are TRBV7-2 and TRBJ2-3, with TRBD2 matching 12 bases. The clonotype comes from an adult who received the AZD1222 COVID-19 vaccine. This specimen consisted of peripheral blood, obtained 28 days after the second AZD1222 dose. The CDR3 nucleotides read TGTGCCAGCAGCGGAAGGTGGACTAGCGGGAAATTGGCAGATACGCAGTATTTT. This encodes CASSGRWTSGKLADTQYF.